A selection of T cell receptor beta chains follows, all from one sample in a study of control samples from healthy donors and cancer patients. Clones were sequenced by immunoSEQ multiplex PCR, and TCRdb holds only the in-frame ones, with some missing. The sample includes about 130,000 clones, more than 85% of them seen just once. What was sequenced was blood. These receptors were obtained from a man aged 18 to 29 in good health. CDR3s include the opening cysteine and the closing phenylalanine or tryptophan. D genes are given only for firm matches. For some rows the clone size is stated as once, few or many, or as a class when expanded; others skip it.

V	length	J	D	size	CDR3	DNA
TRBV21-1	16	TRBJ1-5	NA	NA	CASSDERQDSNQPQHF	TGTGCCAGCAGCGACGAGAGGCAGGATAGCAATCAGCCCCAGCATTTT
TRBV7-9	12	TRBJ2-2	TRBD2	NA	CARLAGTGELFF	TGTGCCAGACTAGCGGGCACCGGGGAGCTGTTTTTT
TRBV27	13	TRBJ2-7	NA	many	CASSLSTQGEQYF	TGTGCCAGCAGTTTATCGACGCAAGGCGAGCAGTACTTC
TRBV6-5	13	TRBJ1-6	NA	NA	CASWSSYNSPLHF	TGTGCCAGCTGGAGCTCCTATAATTCACCCCTCCACTTT
TRBV12-3/TRBV12-4	13	TRBJ1-2	NA	NA	CASSLSRNYGYTF	TGTGCCAGCAGTTTATCCAGGAACTATGGCTACACCTTC
TRBV7-2	13	TRBJ2-7	NA	once	CASSFRRSGEQYF	TGTGCCAGCAGCTTCAGGAGGAGCGGCGAGCAGTACTTC
TRBV9	15	TRBJ1-1	TRBD1	once	CASSPSGQGANEAFF	TGTGCCAGCAGCCCCTCGGGACAGGGGGCGAATGAAGCTTTCTTT
TRBV18	12	TRBJ2-7	NA	NA	CASSPASREQYF	TGTGCCAGCTCCCCTGCGAGCCGCGAGCAGTACTTC
TRBV4-3	16	TRBJ2-7	NA	NA	CASSQDIGGPAYEQYF	TGCGCCAGCAGCCAAGATATAGGGGGACCGGCCTACGAGCAGTACTTC
TRBV6-5	14	TRBJ1-6	NA	NA	CASRDAGSDSPLHF	TGTGCCAGCAGGGATGCAGGGTCTGATTCACCCCTCCACTTT
TRBV5-1	14	TRBJ1-2	NA	NA	CASSLGGADYGYTF	TGCGCCAGCAGCTTGGGTGGGGCCGACTATGGCTACACCTTC
TRBV10-3	14	TRBJ2-3	NA	NA	CAIHSEGGADTQYF	TGTGCCATCCACTCTGAGGGGGGCGCAGATACGCAGTATTTT
TRBV4-1	15	TRBJ2-3	NA	NA	CASSQGVSSTDTQYF	TGCGCCAGCAGCCAAGGTGTCAGTAGCACAGATACGCAGTATTTT
TRBV11-2	14	TRBJ1-1	NA	few	CASSSNFRGTEAFF	TGTGCCAGCAGCTCGAATTTCAGGGGCACTGAAGCTTTCTTT
TRBV2	14	TRBJ1-6	NA	NA	CASIRVGENSPLHF	TGTGCCAGCATTAGGGTAGGAGAGAATTCACCCCTCCACTTT
TRBV9	16	TRBJ2-2	TRBD1	NA	CASSGPGQGLAGELFF	TGTGCCAGCAGCGGGCCGGGACAGGGGTTAGCTGGGGAGCTGTTTTTT
TRBV6-5	14	TRBJ2-3	TRBD2	NA	CASSLAGGTDTQYF	TGTGCCAGCAGTCTAGCGGGAGGCACAGATACGCAGTATTTT
TRBV6-1	15	TRBJ2-2	NA	NA	CASSSRARRAGELFF	TGTGCCAGCAGTTCCCGGGCCCGGAGGGCGGGGGAGCTGTTTTTT
TRBV7-9	15	TRBJ2-1	NA	NA	CASSEPSGSYNEQFF	TGTGCCAGCAGCGAGCCTTCGGGCTCCTACAATGAGCAGTTCTTC
TRBV28	18	TRBJ2-1	TRBD1	NA	CASSLLTGGQSSYNEQFF	TGTGCCAGCAGTTTATTGACAGGGGGGCAGAGCTCCTACAATGAGCAGTTCTTC
TRBV15	14	TRBJ1-5	TRBD1	NA	CATSKTGGNQPQHF	TGTGCCACCAGCAAGACAGGGGGCAATCAGCCCCAGCATTTT
TRBV3-1/TRBV3-2	17	TRBJ2-2	TRBD1	NA	CASSQKDRTGYTGELFF	TGTGCCAGCAGCCAAAAAGATAGGACAGGTTACACCGGGGAGCTGTTTTTT
TRBV10-3	13	TRBJ1-2	TRBD1	NA	CAIGQGNNYGYTF	TGTGCCATAGGACAGGGGAATAACTATGGCTACACCTTC
TRBV3-1/TRBV3-2	19	TRBJ2-2	TRBD2	NA	CASSRPGLAGGPNTGELFF	TGTGCCAGCAGCCGCCCAGGACTAGCGGGAGGGCCGAACACCGGGGAGCTGTTTTTT
TRBV27	14	TRBJ2-7	TRBD1	NA	CASSLTTGAYEQYF	TGTGCCAGCAGCCTTACTACAGGGGCCTACGAGCAGTACTTC
TRBV11-3	18	TRBJ2-3	TRBD2	NA	CASSLVSGTSGSADTQYF	TGTGCCAGCAGCTTAGTTTCTGGGACTAGCGGGAGCGCAGATACGCAGTATTTT
TRBV5-8	13	TRBJ2-7	NA	NA	CASSSGHLYEQYF	TGTGCCAGCAGCTCAGGACACCTCTACGAGCAGTACTTC
TRBV5-1	20	TRBJ2-6	TRBD1	NA	CASSPTTGTGINSGANVLTF	TGCGCCAGCAGCCCGACCACCGGGACAGGGATAAACTCTGGGGCCAACGTCCTGACTTTC
TRBV19	14	TRBJ2-3	NA	NA	CASASRVGADTQYF	TGTGCCAGTGCCTCCCGTGTCGGCGCAGATACGCAGTATTTT
TRBV19	12	TRBJ2-1	NA	NA	CASSSKDNEQFF	TGTGCCAGTAGTAGTAAAGACAATGAGCAGTTCTTC
TRBV6-5	15	TRBJ1-1	NA	NA	CASSRLNLGNTEAFF	TGTGCCAGCAGTCGACTAAATTTGGGGAACACTGAAGCTTTCTTT
TRBV5-1	13	TRBJ1-6	NA	NA	CASSLEGDSPLHF	TGCGCCAGCAGCTTGGAGGGAGATTCACCCCTCCACTTT
TRBV10-3	14	TRBJ1-5	TRBD1	NA	CAISVTGVGQPQHF	TGTGCCATCAGTGTAACAGGGGTGGGTCAGCCCCAGCATTTT
TRBV7-9	17	TRBJ1-2	TRBD1	NA	CASSYLGQGRREYGYTF	TGTGCCAGCAGCTACCTGGGACAGGGCCGTCGGGAGTATGGCTACACCTTC
TRBV14	13	TRBJ1-1	NA	NA	CASSQAGPAEAFF	TGTGCCAGCAGCCAGGCGGGGCCGGCCGAAGCTTTCTTT
TRBV10-3	14	TRBJ1-1	NA	NA	CAISEGRGGTEAFF	TGTGCCATCAGTGAAGGTCGGGGAGGCACTGAAGCTTTCTTT
TRBV28	13	TRBJ2-7	TRBD1	few	CATTWADDRGQVF	TGTGCCACCACTTGGGCGGATGACAGGGGGCAAGTCTTC
TRBV5-1	16	TRBJ2-2	TRBD1	once	CASSLAVQGEPGELFF	TGCGCCAGCAGCTTGGCCGTGCAGGGGGAACCCGGGGAGCTGTTTTTT
TRBV28	17	TRBJ2-3	TRBD2	NA	CASSSPLAGISTDTQYF	TGTGCCAGCAGTTCCCCACTAGCGGGAATTAGCACAGATACGCAGTATTTT
TRBV28	13	TRBJ1-5	NA	NA	CASLMAGKTAQHF	TGTGCCAGCTTGATGGCAGGGAAAACGGCCCAGCATTTT
TRBV7-8	14	TRBJ2-7	TRBD1	NA	CASSPGTDIYEQYF	TGTGCCAGCAGTCCCGGGACAGATATCTACGAGCAGTACTTC
TRBV12-3/TRBV12-4	13	TRBJ1-6	NA	NA	CASSLSAASPLHF	TGTGCCAGCAGTCTCTCAGCAGCTTCACCCCTCCACTTT
TRBV15	15	TRBJ2-7	NA	NA	CATSRDRQGSYEQYF	TGTGCCACCAGCAGAGATCGGCAAGGCTCCTACGAGCAGTACTTC
TRBV12-3/TRBV12-4	12	TRBJ1-1	NA	NA	CASSFVNTEAFF	TGTGCCAGCAGTTTTGTGAACACTGAAGCTTTCTTT
TRBV6-5	14	TRBJ1-5	NA	once	CASRGRTSNQPQHF	TGTGCCAGCAGAGGCAGAACATCCAATCAGCCCCAGCATTTT
TRBV1	18	TRBJ2-2	NA	NA	CTSSQEGGLAGNTGELFF	TGCACCAGCAGCCAAGAGGGCGGTCTAGCGGGGAACACCGGGGAGCTGTTTTTT
TRBV28	13	TRBJ1-2	NA	NA	CASSPPTVHGYTF	TGTGCCAGCAGTCCCCCGACAGTTCATGGCTACACCTTC
TRBV24-1	14	TRBJ2-1	TRBD2	NA	CATRGLAADNEQFF	TGTGCCACCCGGGGACTAGCGGCCGATAATGAGCAGTTCTTC